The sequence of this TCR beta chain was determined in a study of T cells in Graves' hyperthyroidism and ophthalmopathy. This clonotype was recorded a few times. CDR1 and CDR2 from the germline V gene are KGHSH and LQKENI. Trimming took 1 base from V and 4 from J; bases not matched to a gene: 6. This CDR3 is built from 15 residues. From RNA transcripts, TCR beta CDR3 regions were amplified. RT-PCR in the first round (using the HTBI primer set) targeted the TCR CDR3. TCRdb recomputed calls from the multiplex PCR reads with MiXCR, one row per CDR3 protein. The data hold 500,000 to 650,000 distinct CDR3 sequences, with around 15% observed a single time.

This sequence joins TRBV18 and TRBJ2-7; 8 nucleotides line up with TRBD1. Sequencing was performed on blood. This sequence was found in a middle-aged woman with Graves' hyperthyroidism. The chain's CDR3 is CASSPLQGGSYEQYF. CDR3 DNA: TGTGCCAGCTCACCACTACAGGGGGGTTCGTACGAGCAGTACTTC.